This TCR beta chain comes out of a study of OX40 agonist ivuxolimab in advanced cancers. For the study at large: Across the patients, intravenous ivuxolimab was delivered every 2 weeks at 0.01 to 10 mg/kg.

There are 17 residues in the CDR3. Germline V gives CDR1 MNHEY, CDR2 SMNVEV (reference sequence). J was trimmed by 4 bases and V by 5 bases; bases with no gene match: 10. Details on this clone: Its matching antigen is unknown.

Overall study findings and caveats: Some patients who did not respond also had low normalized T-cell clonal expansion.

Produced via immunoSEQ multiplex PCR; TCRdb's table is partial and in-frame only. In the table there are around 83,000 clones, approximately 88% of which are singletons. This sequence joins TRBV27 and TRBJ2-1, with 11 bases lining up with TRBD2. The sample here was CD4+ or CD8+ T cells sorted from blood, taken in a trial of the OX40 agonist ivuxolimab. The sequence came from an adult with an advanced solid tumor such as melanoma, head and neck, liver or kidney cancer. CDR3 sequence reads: CASSVSGRAQIYNEQFF. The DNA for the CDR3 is TGTGCCAGCAGTGTTAGCGGGAGGGCCCAAATTTACAATGAGCAGTTCTTC.